Listed below are T cell receptor beta chains from one sample, sequenced in a study of blood T cell repertoires in COVID-19. Repertoires were generated with immunoSEQ multiplex PCR, while TCRdb's copy carries only in-frame clones and drops some. The sample includes 130,000 or so clones, 84% seen only once; the top ten take approximately 1.5%. Sequencing was performed on peripheral blood. All receptors derive from a man aged 55 to 70 with acute or convalescent COVID-19. Both conserved end residues are part of each CDR3. The order of the fields is CDR3 protein, CDR3 DNA, V gene, D gene, J gene, clone size. D genes are given only for firm matches. Some rows have no size entry. The others give once, few or many, or a class for an expanded clone.

cdr3_aa: CASSPVLGQAKDYGYTF
cdr3_nt: TGTGCCAGCAGCCCAGTTTTAGGACAGGCTAAGGACTATGGCTACACCTTC
v_call: TRBV3-1/TRBV3-2
d_call: TRBD1
j_call: TRBJ1-2
clone_size: -

cdr3_aa: CASSTAGTGEIEQFF
cdr3_nt: TGTGCCAGCAGTACGGCCGGGACAGGGGAGATTGAGCAGTTCTTC
v_call: TRBV6-5
d_call: TRBD1
j_call: TRBJ2-1
clone_size: -

cdr3_aa: CASSLGTGGAYYGYTF
cdr3_nt: TGTGCCAGCAGCTTGGGGACAGGGGGCGCGTACTATGGCTACACCTTC
v_call: TRBV5-6
d_call: TRBD1
j_call: TRBJ1-2
clone_size: few

cdr3_aa: CSVAGTGDYEQYF
cdr3_nt: TGCAGCGTGGCCGGGACAGGGGACTACGAGCAGTACTTC
v_call: TRBV29-1
d_call: TRBD1
j_call: TRBJ2-7
clone_size: -

cdr3_aa: CASSPNTYEQYF
cdr3_nt: TGTGCCAGCTCACCAAATACCTACGAGCAGTACTTC
v_call: TRBV18
d_call: -
j_call: TRBJ2-7
clone_size: -

cdr3_aa: CASSLSGGGGSPLHF
cdr3_nt: TGCGCCAGCAGCTTGTCGGGAGGGGGAGGATCACCCCTCCACTTT
v_call: TRBV5-1
d_call: -
j_call: TRBJ1-6
clone_size: -

cdr3_aa: CASSINWEMNFGNTIYF
cdr3_nt: TGTGCCAGTAGTATAAATTGGGAGATGAACTTTGGAAACACCATATATTTT
v_call: TRBV19
d_call: -
j_call: TRBJ1-3
clone_size: -

cdr3_aa: CASSALGRDGETQYF
cdr3_nt: TGTGCCAGCAGCGCGCTCGGGAGGGACGGAGAGACCCAGTACTTC
v_call: TRBV14
d_call: TRBD2
j_call: TRBJ2-5
clone_size: -

cdr3_aa: CASSLGLTSNYGYTF
cdr3_nt: TGCGCCAGCAGCTTGGGACTGACTTCGAACTATGGCTACACCTTC
v_call: TRBV5-1
d_call: -
j_call: TRBJ1-2
clone_size: -

cdr3_aa: CASAKTGYYEQYF
cdr3_nt: TGTGCCAGCGCAAAGACAGGTTACTACGAGCAGTACTTC
v_call: TRBV27
d_call: -
j_call: TRBJ2-7
clone_size: -

cdr3_aa: CASSPPGLAVNTGELFF
cdr3_nt: TGTGCCAGCAGCCCCCCGGGACTAGCGGTAAACACCGGGGAGCTGTTTTTT
v_call: TRBV5-6
d_call: TRBD2
j_call: TRBJ2-2
clone_size: -

cdr3_aa: CASGLWSGDGDGYTF
cdr3_nt: TGTGCCAGCGGACTTTGGTCGGGCGACGGGGATGGCTACACCTTC
v_call: TRBV3-1/TRBV3-2
d_call: -
j_call: TRBJ1-2
clone_size: -

cdr3_aa: CSANSGEVQFF
cdr3_nt: TGCAGTGCTAATTCCGGGGAGGTGCAGTTCTTC
v_call: TRBV20-1
d_call: -
j_call: TRBJ2-1
clone_size: -

cdr3_aa: CASSAVGGAIRHEQFF
cdr3_nt: TGTGCCAGCAGTGCCGTCGGGGGGGCGATCCGCCATGAGCAGTTCTTC
v_call: TRBV6-1
d_call: TRBD2
j_call: TRBJ2-1
clone_size: -

cdr3_aa: CASSHLGTGRFTDTQYF
cdr3_nt: TGTGCCAGCAGCCATCTTGGGACAGGGCGTTTCACAGATACGCAGTATTTT
v_call: TRBV3-1/TRBV3-2
d_call: TRBD1
j_call: TRBJ2-3
clone_size: -

cdr3_aa: CASSPGDRPYEQYF
cdr3_nt: TGCGCCAGCAGCCCGGGGGACAGGCCCTACGAGCAGTACTTC
v_call: TRBV5-1
d_call: TRBD1
j_call: TRBJ2-7
clone_size: -

cdr3_aa: CASALGEGEDSPLHF
cdr3_nt: TGTGCCAGTGCCCTCGGAGAAGGGGAAGATTCACCCCTCCACTTT
v_call: TRBV19
d_call: -
j_call: TRBJ1-6
clone_size: -

cdr3_aa: CASSRQGKGYEQYF
cdr3_nt: TGTGCCAGCAGTCGACAGGGGAAAGGCTACGAGCAGTACTTC
v_call: TRBV28
d_call: TRBD1
j_call: TRBJ2-7
clone_size: -

cdr3_aa: CASSGTPYQETQYF
cdr3_nt: TGTGCCAGCAGTGGGACACCGTACCAAGAGACCCAGTACTTC
v_call: TRBV25-1
d_call: -
j_call: TRBJ2-5
clone_size: -

cdr3_aa: CASTIPGQGYNEQFF
cdr3_nt: TGCGCCAGCACCATTCCGGGACAGGGATACAATGAGCAGTTCTTC
v_call: TRBV5-1
d_call: TRBD1
j_call: TRBJ2-1
clone_size: -

cdr3_aa: CASSLTGGNTIYF
cdr3_nt: TGCGCCAGCAGCTTGACAGGGGGAAACACCATATATTTT
v_call: TRBV5-1
d_call: -
j_call: TRBJ1-3
clone_size: -

cdr3_aa: CASSNTRGRKETQYF
cdr3_nt: TGTGCCAGTAGTAACACAAGGGGGCGGAAAGAGACCCAGTACTTC
v_call: TRBV19
d_call: TRBD1
j_call: TRBJ2-5
clone_size: -

cdr3_aa: CATSTGTANYGYTF
cdr3_nt: TGTGCCACCAGCACTGGGACAGCTAACTATGGCTACACCTTC
v_call: TRBV15
d_call: TRBD1
j_call: TRBJ1-2
clone_size: -

cdr3_aa: CASSFLGGGGGAENEQFF
cdr3_nt: TGTGCCAGCAGCTTCCTGGGAGGTGGCGGGGGGGCGGAGAATGAGCAGTTCTTC
v_call: TRBV7-6
d_call: TRBD2
j_call: TRBJ2-1
clone_size: -

cdr3_aa: CASSPSGNTDTQYF
cdr3_nt: TGTGCCAGCAGCCCGTCAGGAAACACAGATACGCAGTATTTT
v_call: TRBV7-9
d_call: -
j_call: TRBJ2-3
clone_size: once

cdr3_aa: CAWAGSGNEKLFF
cdr3_nt: TGTGCCTGGGCAGGGTCGGGTAATGAAAAACTGTTTTTT
v_call: TRBV30
d_call: -
j_call: TRBJ1-4
clone_size: -

cdr3_aa: CASRDRWNTEAFF
cdr3_nt: TGCGCCAGTAGGGACAGGTGGAACACTGAAGCTTTCTTT
v_call: TRBV5-1
d_call: TRBD1
j_call: TRBJ1-1
clone_size: few

cdr3_aa: CARSGGVYEQFF
cdr3_nt: TGTGCCAGAAGCGGGGGGGTTTATGAGCAGTTCTTC
v_call: TRBV2
d_call: TRBD2
j_call: TRBJ2-1
clone_size: -

cdr3_aa: CASGITGDQPQHF
cdr3_nt: TGTGCTAGTGGTATTACAGGGGACCAGCCCCAGCATTTT
v_call: TRBV12-5
d_call: TRBD1
j_call: TRBJ1-5
clone_size: -

cdr3_aa: CASSGVDGTNYGYTF
cdr3_nt: TGCGCCAGCAGCGGGGTGGACGGGACTAACTATGGCTACACCTTC
v_call: TRBV5-1
d_call: -
j_call: TRBJ1-2
clone_size: -

cdr3_aa: CASRPGASTGELFF
cdr3_nt: TGTGCCAGCAGACCGGGAGCATCCACCGGGGAGCTGTTTTTT
v_call: TRBV2
d_call: -
j_call: TRBJ2-2
clone_size: -

cdr3_aa: CASSLLGGSTHEQYF
cdr3_nt: TGTGCCAGCAGCCTTCTTGGGGGGAGCACCCACGAGCAGTACTTC
v_call: TRBV5-4
d_call: -
j_call: TRBJ2-7
clone_size: -

cdr3_aa: CASSEGVESVYTF
cdr3_nt: TGTGCCAGCAGTGAAGGGGTGGAGAGTGTCTACACCTTC
v_call: TRBV2
d_call: -
j_call: TRBJ1-2
clone_size: -

cdr3_aa: CASSYSRSYEQYF
cdr3_nt: TGTGCCAGCAGTTACTCGAGGTCCTACGAGCAGTACTTC
v_call: TRBV6-5
d_call: -
j_call: TRBJ2-7
clone_size: -

cdr3_aa: CASSPKDRVNTEAFF
cdr3_nt: TGTGCCAGTAGTCCAAAGGACAGGGTGAACACTGAAGCTTTCTTT
v_call: TRBV19
d_call: TRBD1
j_call: TRBJ1-1
clone_size: -

cdr3_aa: CASSPTIHSPISGNQPQHF
cdr3_nt: TGTGCCAGTAGCCCCACGATCCACTCCCCTATCTCTGGCAATCAGCCCCAGCATTTT
v_call: TRBV19
d_call: -
j_call: TRBJ1-5
clone_size: -

cdr3_aa: CASSFPGAKIDEAFF
cdr3_nt: TGTGCCAGCAGCTTCCCAGGGGCGAAAATTGATGAAGCTTTCTTT
v_call: TRBV5-6
d_call: -
j_call: TRBJ1-1
clone_size: -

cdr3_aa: CAWSRQGGDEQFF
cdr3_nt: TGTGCCTGGAGTAGACAGGGTGGGGATGAGCAGTTCTTC
v_call: TRBV30
d_call: TRBD1
j_call: TRBJ2-1
clone_size: -

cdr3_aa: CASSQGGNSPLHF
cdr3_nt: TGTGCCAGCAGCCAAGGAGGTAATTCACCCCTCCACTTT
v_call: TRBV3-1/TRBV3-2
d_call: -
j_call: TRBJ1-6
clone_size: -

cdr3_aa: CASSLGRGTYEQYF
cdr3_nt: TGTGCCAGCAGCTTAGGGCGGGGCACCTACGAGCAGTACTTC
v_call: TRBV7-2
d_call: -
j_call: TRBJ2-7
clone_size: few

cdr3_aa: CASSRPPENPGLAVSDTQYF
cdr3_nt: TGCGCCAGCAGTCGGCCCCCAGAAAATCCGGGACTAGCGGTATCAGATACGCAGTATTTT
v_call: TRBV23-1
d_call: TRBD2
j_call: TRBJ2-3
clone_size: -

cdr3_aa: CASSLPRLQEGQYF
cdr3_nt: TGTGCCAGCAGCTTGCCGAGACTCCAAGAGGGCCAGTACTTC
v_call: TRBV5-6
d_call: -
j_call: TRBJ2-5
clone_size: -

cdr3_aa: CASSLRAGGFADTQYF
cdr3_nt: TGTGCCAGCAGCTTACGGGCGGGAGGGTTCGCAGATACGCAGTATTTT
v_call: TRBV7-6
d_call: TRBD2
j_call: TRBJ2-3
clone_size: once

cdr3_aa: CASSLLAERGEQFF
cdr3_nt: TGCGCCAGCAGCTTACTAGCGGAACGGGGTGAGCAGTTCTTC
v_call: TRBV5-1
d_call: TRBD2
j_call: TRBJ2-1
clone_size: -

cdr3_aa: CASSLEARGADTQYF
cdr3_nt: TGCGCCAGCAGCTTGGAGGCCAGGGGGGCAGATACGCAGTATTTT
v_call: TRBV5-1
d_call: -
j_call: TRBJ2-3
clone_size: -

cdr3_aa: CASSWGQGAIYGYTF
cdr3_nt: TGTGCCAGCAGCTGGGGACAGGGGGCGATCTATGGCTACACCTTC
v_call: TRBV11-2
d_call: TRBD1
j_call: TRBJ1-2
clone_size: few

cdr3_aa: CASSLNTGAGANVLTF
cdr3_nt: TGTGCCAGCAGCTTAAATACGGGTGCTGGGGCCAACGTCCTGACTTTC
v_call: TRBV7-3
d_call: -
j_call: TRBJ2-6
clone_size: -

cdr3_aa: CSGGGHGYGYTF
cdr3_nt: TGCAGCGGGGGGGGACACGGCTATGGCTACACCTTC
v_call: TRBV29-1
d_call: -
j_call: TRBJ1-2
clone_size: once

cdr3_aa: CASSLRQGLGEQYF
cdr3_nt: TGTGCCAGCAGTTTACGACAGGGATTGGGCGAGCAGTACTTC
v_call: TRBV27
d_call: TRBD1
j_call: TRBJ2-7
clone_size: -

cdr3_aa: CASSTPGLWREQYF
cdr3_nt: TGCGCCAGCAGCACCCCAGGGTTATGGCGCGAGCAGTACTTC
v_call: TRBV5-1
d_call: -
j_call: TRBJ2-7
clone_size: -

cdr3_aa: CASKTTGWGYGYTF
cdr3_nt: TGTGCCAGCAAAACTACAGGGTGGGGGTATGGCTACACCTTC
v_call: TRBV28
d_call: -
j_call: TRBJ1-2
clone_size: -

cdr3_aa: CASSLLGGETQYF
cdr3_nt: TGTGCCAGCAGTTTACTCGGCGGAGAGACCCAGTACTTC
v_call: TRBV12-3/TRBV12-4
d_call: -
j_call: TRBJ2-5
clone_size: once

cdr3_aa: CASSEDRAKAFF
cdr3_nt: TGCGCCAGCAGCGAGGACAGGGCAAAAGCTTTCTTT
v_call: TRBV5-1
d_call: TRBD1
j_call: TRBJ1-1
clone_size: -

cdr3_aa: CASRVGGNTEAFF
cdr3_nt: TGTGCCAGCAGGGTTGGCGGGAACACTGAAGCTTTCTTT
v_call: TRBV5-4
d_call: -
j_call: TRBJ1-1
clone_size: -

cdr3_aa: CASSEDRRISHEQYF
cdr3_nt: TGTGCCAGCAGTGAGGACAGAAGAATTTCCCACGAGCAGTACTTC
v_call: TRBV25-1
d_call: -
j_call: TRBJ2-7
clone_size: -

cdr3_aa: CASQLAGAYNEQFF
cdr3_nt: TGTGCCAGCCAACTAGCGGGGGCCTACAATGAGCAGTTCTTC
v_call: TRBV2
d_call: TRBD2
j_call: TRBJ2-1
clone_size: -

cdr3_aa: CSVEEGGETKNIQYF
cdr3_nt: TGCAGCGTTGAAGAGGGAGGGGAAACCAAAAACATTCAGTACTTC
v_call: TRBV29-1
d_call: TRBD2
j_call: TRBJ2-4
clone_size: -

cdr3_aa: CASSLRLERVRYEQYF
cdr3_nt: TGTGCCAGCAGCCTTAGACTAGAGAGGGTAAGATACGAGCAGTACTTC
v_call: TRBV5-6
d_call: -
j_call: TRBJ2-7
clone_size: once

cdr3_aa: CASSFRGGGTTGELFF
cdr3_nt: TGCGCCAGCAGCTTCAGAGGCGGGGGGACCACCGGGGAGCTGTTTTTT
v_call: TRBV5-1
d_call: TRBD2
j_call: TRBJ2-2
clone_size: -

cdr3_aa: CASRGTIESPLHF
cdr3_nt: TGTGCCAGCAGAGGGACAATCGAATCACCCCTCCACTTT
v_call: TRBV6-5
d_call: -
j_call: TRBJ1-6
clone_size: -